The table lists the clone carrying this TCR beta chain with a count of one. Authors' data handling: Estimated nucleated cell counts came from reference gene primer amplification. Only in-frame clones appear in the TCRdb table, and some are missing; sequencing was by immunoSEQ multiplex PCR. V and J calls plus clone size are reproduced from that table; the DNA served to infer D and trimming. Counted here are 150,000 to 200,000 clones, roughly 89% occurring once; the ten biggest clones make up over 4.5%. The entry originates in a study of blood T cell repertoires in COVID-19. In the study overall: The United States, Italy and Spain provided the acute and convalescent COVID-19 samples. Sample material is recorded as cDNA or gDNA derived from T cells, B-cell-depleted T cells, or PBMCs.

Trimming cost V 7 bases and J 1 base, with 4 bases left between them. There are 11 residues in the CDR3. The clonotype comes from a human donor in a cohort sampled during active COVID-19. The sequencing input was peripheral blood. The chain uses TRBV12-3 or TRBV12-4 and TRBJ1-1; no clear D. As DNA, the CDR3 is TGTGCCAGCACCAAGAACACTGAAGCTTTCTTT. This encodes CASTKNTEAFF.